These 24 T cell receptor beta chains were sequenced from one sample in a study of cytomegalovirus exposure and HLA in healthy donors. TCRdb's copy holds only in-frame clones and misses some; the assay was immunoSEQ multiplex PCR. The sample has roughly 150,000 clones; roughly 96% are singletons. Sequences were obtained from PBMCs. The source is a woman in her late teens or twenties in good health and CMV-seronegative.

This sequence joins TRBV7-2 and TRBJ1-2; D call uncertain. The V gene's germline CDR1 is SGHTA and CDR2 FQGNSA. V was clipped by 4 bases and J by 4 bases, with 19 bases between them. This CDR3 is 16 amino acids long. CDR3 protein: CASSYLGGGNLYGYTF. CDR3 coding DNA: TGTGCCAGCAGCTATCTAGGAGGAGGGAACCTCTATGGCTACACCTTC.

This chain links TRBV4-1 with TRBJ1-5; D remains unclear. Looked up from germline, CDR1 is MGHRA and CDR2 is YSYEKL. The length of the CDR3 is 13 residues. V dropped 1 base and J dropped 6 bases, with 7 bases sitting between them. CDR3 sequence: CASSQGGFQPQHF. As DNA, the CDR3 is TGCGCCAGCAGCCAAGGAGGGTTTCAGCCCCAGCATTTT.

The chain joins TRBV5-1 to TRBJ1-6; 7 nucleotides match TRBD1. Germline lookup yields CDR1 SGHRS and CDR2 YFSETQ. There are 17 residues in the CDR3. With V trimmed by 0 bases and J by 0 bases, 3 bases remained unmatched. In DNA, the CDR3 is TGCGCCAGCAGCTTGGGACAGGGCACCTCCTATAATTCACCCCTCCACTTT. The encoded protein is CASSLGQGTSYNSPLHF.

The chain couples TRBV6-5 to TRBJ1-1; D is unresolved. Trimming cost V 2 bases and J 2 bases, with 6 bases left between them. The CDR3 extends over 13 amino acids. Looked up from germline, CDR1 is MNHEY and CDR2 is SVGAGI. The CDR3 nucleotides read TGTGCCAGCAGTTACGTACTCAACACTGAAGCTTTCTTT. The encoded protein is CASSYVLNTEAFF.

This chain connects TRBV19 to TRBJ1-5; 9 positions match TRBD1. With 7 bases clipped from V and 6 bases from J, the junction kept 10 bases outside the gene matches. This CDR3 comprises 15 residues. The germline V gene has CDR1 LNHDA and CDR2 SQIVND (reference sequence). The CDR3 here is CASTADRGGFQPQHF. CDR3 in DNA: TGTGCCAGTACCGCGGACAGGGGCGGCTTTCAGCCCCAGCATTTT.

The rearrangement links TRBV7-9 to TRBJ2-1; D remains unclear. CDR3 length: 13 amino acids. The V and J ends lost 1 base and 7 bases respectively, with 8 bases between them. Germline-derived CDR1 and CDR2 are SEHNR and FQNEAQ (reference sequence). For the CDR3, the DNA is TGTGCCAGCAGCTTAGTACGAGGAAATGAGCAGTTCTTC. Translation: CASSLVRGNEQFF.

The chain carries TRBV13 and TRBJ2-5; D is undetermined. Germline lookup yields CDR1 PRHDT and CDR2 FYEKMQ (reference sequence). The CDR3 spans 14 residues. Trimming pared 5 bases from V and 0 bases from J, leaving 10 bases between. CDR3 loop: CASSENPYQETQYF. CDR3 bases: TGTGCCAGCAGCGAGAACCCGTACCAAGAGACCCAGTACTTC.

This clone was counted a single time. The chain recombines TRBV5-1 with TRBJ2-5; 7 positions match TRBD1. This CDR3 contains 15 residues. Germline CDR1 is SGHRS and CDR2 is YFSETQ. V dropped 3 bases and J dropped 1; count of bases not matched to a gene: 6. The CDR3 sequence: CASSSGTGVQETQYF. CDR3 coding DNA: TGCGCCAGCAGCTCGGGCACAGGGGTCCAAGAGACCCAGTACTTC.

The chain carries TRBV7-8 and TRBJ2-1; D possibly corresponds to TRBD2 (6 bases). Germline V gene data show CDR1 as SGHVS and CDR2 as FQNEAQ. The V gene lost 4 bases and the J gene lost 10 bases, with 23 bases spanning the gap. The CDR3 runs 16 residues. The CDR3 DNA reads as TGTGCCAGCAGCTCCCGAAGCAGGGAGGAGGTAGGGGAGCAGTTCTTC. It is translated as CASSSRSREEVGEQFF.

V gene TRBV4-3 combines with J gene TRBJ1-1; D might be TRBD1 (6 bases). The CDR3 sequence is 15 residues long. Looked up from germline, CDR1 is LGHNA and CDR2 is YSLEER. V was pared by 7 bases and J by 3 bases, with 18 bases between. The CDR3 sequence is CASTTSGGLYTEAFF. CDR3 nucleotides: TGCGCCAGCACCACAAGCGGGGGGCTTTACACTGAAGCTTTCTTT.

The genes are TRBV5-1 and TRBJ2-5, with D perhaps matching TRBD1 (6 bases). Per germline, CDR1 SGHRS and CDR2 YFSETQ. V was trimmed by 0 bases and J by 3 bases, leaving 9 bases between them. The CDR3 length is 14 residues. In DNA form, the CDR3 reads TGCGCCAGCAGCTTGGACGCAGGGGAAGAGACCCAGTACTTC. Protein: CASSLDAGEETQYF.

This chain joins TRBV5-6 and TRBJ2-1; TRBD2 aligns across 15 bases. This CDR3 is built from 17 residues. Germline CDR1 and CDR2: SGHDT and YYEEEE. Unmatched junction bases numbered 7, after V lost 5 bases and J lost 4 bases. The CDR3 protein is CASSSRTSGGVYNEQFF. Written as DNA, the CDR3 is TGTGCCAGCAGTTCCAGGACTAGCGGGGGGGTGTACAATGAGCAGTTCTTC.

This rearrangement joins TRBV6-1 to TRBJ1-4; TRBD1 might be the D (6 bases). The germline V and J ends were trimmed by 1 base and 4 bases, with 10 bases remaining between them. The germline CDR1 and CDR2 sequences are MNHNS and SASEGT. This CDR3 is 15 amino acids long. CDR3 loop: CASSEGNRVNEKLFF. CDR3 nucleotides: TGTGCCAGCAGTGAAGGGAACAGGGTTAATGAAAAACTGTTTTTT.

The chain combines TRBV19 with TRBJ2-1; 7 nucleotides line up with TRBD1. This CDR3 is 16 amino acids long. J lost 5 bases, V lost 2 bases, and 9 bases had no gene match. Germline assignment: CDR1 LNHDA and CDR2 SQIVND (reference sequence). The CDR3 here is CASSIIWQGVHNEQFF. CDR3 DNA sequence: TGTGCCAGTAGTATAATCTGGCAGGGGGTACACAATGAGCAGTTCTTC.

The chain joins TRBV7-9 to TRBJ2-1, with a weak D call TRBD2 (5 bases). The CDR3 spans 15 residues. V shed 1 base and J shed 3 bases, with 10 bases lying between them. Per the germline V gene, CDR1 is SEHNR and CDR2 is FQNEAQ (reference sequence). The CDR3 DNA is TGTGCCAGCAGCTTAGTAGCGACCGTCTACAATGAGCAGTTCTTC. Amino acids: CASSLVATVYNEQFF. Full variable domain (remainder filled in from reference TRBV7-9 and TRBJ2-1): DTGVSQNPRHKITKRGQNVTFRCDPISEHNRLYWYRQTLGQGPEFLTYFQNEAQLEKSRLLSDRFSAERPKGSFSTLEIQRTEQGDSAMYLCASSLVATVYNEQFFGPGTRLTVL.

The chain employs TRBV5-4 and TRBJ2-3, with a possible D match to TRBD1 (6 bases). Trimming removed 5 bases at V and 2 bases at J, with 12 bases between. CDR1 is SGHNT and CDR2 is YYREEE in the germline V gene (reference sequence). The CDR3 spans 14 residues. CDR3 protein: CASRQRTDTDTQYF. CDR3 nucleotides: TGTGCCAGCAGGCAGCGGACAGACACAGATACGCAGTATTTT.

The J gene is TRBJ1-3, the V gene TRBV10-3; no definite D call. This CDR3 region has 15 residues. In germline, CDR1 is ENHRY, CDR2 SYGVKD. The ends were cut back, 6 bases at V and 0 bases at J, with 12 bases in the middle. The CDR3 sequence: CAISLDGSSGNTIYF. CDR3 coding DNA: TGTGCCATCAGCCTAGACGGGAGCTCTGGAAACACCATATATTTT.

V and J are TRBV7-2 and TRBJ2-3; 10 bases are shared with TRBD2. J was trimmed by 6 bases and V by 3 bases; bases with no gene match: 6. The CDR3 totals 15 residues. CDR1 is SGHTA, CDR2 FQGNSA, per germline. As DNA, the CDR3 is TGTGCCAGCAGCTTGCAGCGGGGGGGCAGGGATACGCAGTATTTT. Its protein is CASSLQRGGRDTQYF.

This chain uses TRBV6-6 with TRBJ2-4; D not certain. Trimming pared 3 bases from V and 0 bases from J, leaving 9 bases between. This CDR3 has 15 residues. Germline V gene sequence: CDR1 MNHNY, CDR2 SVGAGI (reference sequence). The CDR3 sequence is CASSYEIIAKNIQYF. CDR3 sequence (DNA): TGTGCCAGCAGTTATGAGATCATAGCCAAAAACATTCAGTACTTC.

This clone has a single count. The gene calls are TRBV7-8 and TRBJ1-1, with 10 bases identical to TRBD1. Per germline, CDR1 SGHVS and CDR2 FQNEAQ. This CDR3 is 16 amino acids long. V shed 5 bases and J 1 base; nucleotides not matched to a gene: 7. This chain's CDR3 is CASSTRQGARNTEAFF. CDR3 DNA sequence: TGTGCCAGCAGCACCCGACAGGGGGCCAGGAACACTGAAGCTTTCTTT.

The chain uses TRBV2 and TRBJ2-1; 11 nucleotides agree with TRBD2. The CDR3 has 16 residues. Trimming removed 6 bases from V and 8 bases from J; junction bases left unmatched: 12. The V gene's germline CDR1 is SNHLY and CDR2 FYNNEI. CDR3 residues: CASSAITSGGRDEQFF. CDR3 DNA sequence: TGTGCCAGCAGCGCCATTACTAGCGGGGGCAGGGATGAGCAGTTCTTC.

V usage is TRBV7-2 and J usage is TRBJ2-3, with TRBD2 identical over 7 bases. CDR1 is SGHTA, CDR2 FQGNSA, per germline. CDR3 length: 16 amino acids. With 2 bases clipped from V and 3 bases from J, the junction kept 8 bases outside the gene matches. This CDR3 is CASSLQYQGGTDTQYF. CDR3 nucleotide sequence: TGTGCCAGCAGCTTACAGTATCAGGGAGGGACAGATACGCAGTATTTT.

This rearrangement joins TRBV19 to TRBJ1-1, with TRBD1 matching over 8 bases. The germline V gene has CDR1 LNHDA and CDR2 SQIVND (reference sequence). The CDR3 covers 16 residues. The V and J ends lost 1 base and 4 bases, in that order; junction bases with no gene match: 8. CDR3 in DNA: TGTGCCAGTAGTATAGGGACAGGGCGCTCGATCACTGAAGCTTTCTTT. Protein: CASSIGTGRSITEAFF.

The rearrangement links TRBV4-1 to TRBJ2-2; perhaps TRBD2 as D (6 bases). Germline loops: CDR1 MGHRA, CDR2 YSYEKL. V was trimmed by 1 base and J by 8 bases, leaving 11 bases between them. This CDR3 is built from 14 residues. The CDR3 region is CASSQGVRGGELFF. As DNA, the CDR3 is TGCGCCAGCAGCCAAGGGGTCCGGGGGGGGGAGCTGTTTTTT.